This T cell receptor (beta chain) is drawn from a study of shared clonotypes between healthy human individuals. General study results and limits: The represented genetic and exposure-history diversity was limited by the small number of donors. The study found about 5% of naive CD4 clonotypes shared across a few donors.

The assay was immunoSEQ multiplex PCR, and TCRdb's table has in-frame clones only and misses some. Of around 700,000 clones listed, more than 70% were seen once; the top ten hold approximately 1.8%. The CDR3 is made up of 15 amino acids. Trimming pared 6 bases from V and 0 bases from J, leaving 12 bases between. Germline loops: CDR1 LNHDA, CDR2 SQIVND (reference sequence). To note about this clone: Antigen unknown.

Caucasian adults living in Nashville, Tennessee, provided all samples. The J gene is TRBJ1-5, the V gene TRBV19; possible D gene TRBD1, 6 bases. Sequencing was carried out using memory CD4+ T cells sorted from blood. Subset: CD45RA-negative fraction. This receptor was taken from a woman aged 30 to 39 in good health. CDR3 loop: CASRWGAYSNQPQHF. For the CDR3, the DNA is TGTGCCAGTAGATGGGGGGCGTATAGCAATCAGCCCCAGCATTTT.